This T cell receptor (beta chain) was profiled in a study of monozygotic twins with inflammatory bowel disease. Study results and limitations: The co-twins with IBD showed lower TCRbeta diversity (inverse Simpson) than their healthy siblings.

From germline, CDR1 is SGHKS and CDR2 YYEKEE (reference sequence). This CDR3 contains 15 residues. After re-calling the 5' RACE reads, TCRdb lists one entry per CDR3 protein, DNA absent. This sample contains approximately 330,000 distinct CDR3 sequences. Concerning this clonotype itself: No antigen is known for it.

Material: blood. V gene TRBV5-5 combines with J gene TRBJ2-2; there is no DNA to check the TCRdb D call of TRBD1. This TCR was recovered from a human donor with ulcerative colitis or Crohn's disease, or a healthy co-twin of an affected twin (not recorded which). The CDR3: CASSRTGGFTGELFF.